The clone carrying this T cell receptor (beta chain) was found a few times. The antigen is undetermined. Repertoires were generated with immunoSEQ multiplex PCR, while TCRdb's copy carries only in-frame clones and drops some. The sample lists some 120,000 clones, about 91% seen once, with less than 1.5% in the top ten. This sample was included in a study of cytomegalovirus exposure and HLA in healthy donors. Study-level points and caveats: The listing of approximately 160 TCR beta chains classed them as cytomegalovirus-associated. First-cohort TCR clusters were later found to tend to co-occur in the 120 validation repertoires.

CDR3 length: 14 residues. The V gene end was trimmed by 0 bases and the J gene end by 7 bases; junction bases not matched to a gene: 5. Per germline, CDR1 MNHEY and CDR2 SMNVEV (reference sequence). It was the roughly 120-subject validation cohort, separate from the roughly 700-subject first cohort, to which the donors belonged. The source of this sequence is a woman in her late teens or twenties in good health and CMV-seronegative. Material for sequencing was PBMCs. V gene TRBV27 combines with J gene TRBJ1-2; TRBD1 matches at 7 bases. DNA of the CDR3: TGTGCCAGCAGTTTATCATCGGCAGGGGGTGGCTACACCTTC. Amino acid sequence: CASSLSSAGGGYTF.